The entry below gives a single T cell receptor (beta chain) sequence along with its context. The antigen it binds to is not known. Base qualities were left out, and no much larger clone turns up one base away. The data originate from a study of beta chain features in type 1 diabetes (dated by TCRdb to between 2017 and 2018). For the wider study: Mean age, gender distribution, total cell number and subset yield were not different between patients and healthy donors. A total of approximately 99,000,000 sorted cells were examined across all samples, and RNA yield correlated strongly with the number of cells per subset. Regulatory and stem cell-like memory subsets were obtained from only 8 patients and roughly 8 healthy donors, while naive and central memory subsets were obtained from all 28 donors. The study compared TCRB repertoires of sorted circulating CD4+ T cell subsets between recently diagnosed type 1 diabetes patients and matched healthy donors. Broad study findings and their caveats: In all four CD4+ subsets, TCRB CDR3 length was moderately but significantly shorter in type 1 diabetes patients. Because small numbers of individuals were included in the HLA sub-analyses, any influence of HLA type on TCRB rearrangement was left unresolved. At VDJ recombination sites, patients with type 1 diabetes made fewer insertions and deleted more nucleotides, a pattern implying thymic rearrangement abnormalities. Naive, central memory and regulatory TCRB repertoires appeared to be more alike among patients than among healthy donors. Shorter templates might be favored by PCR, yet because patient and control samples were amplified and corrected together, any such skew would affect both groups equally. Because cDNA was sequenced instead of genomic DNA, activated cells with high expression could be over-represented, although the groups did not differ in activation or CD3 levels.

Each donor gave one peripheral blood draw, approximately 100 mL on average, collected into heparinised tubes. Using a panel that included CD45RO, CCR7, CD25, CD127, CD95 and CD27, naive, central memory, regulatory and stem cell-like memory CD4+ T cells were sorted on a BD FACSAria II. Purity was above 98% for every sorted population. PBMCs were isolated right away by Lymphoprep density gradient centrifugation and were stained directly, without culture. So that batch effects would be minimized, each experiment stained and sorted samples in pairs, pairing one healthy donor with one patient. The entire amount of isolated RNA was reverse transcribed using the High Capacity cDNA Reverse Transcription Kit, so the sequenced TCRB transcripts were expressed ones. Deep immunoSEQ sequencing was applied to naive, central memory and regulatory T cell samples, giving an average of roughly 3.5 million total reads per sample. Sorted cells were lysed in RLT buffer and RNA was extracted with DNase-treated RNeasy Micro or Mini kits, depending on cell number. Each cell subset was processed separately to prevent cross-contamination, with patient and healthy donor samples processed together. The immunoSEQ multiplex PCR was used to amplify TCRB sequences from cDNA, yielding 87-bp fragments that span the CDR3 region. Sequencing of the amplicons was done on the Illumina HiSeq platform. For the original study's pipeline: Synthetic template baselines were used to correct PCR bias computationally, reads within Hamming distance 2 were collapsed, and singletons that could not be merged were discarded. Reads were aligned against IMGT to assign V, D and J genes, CDR3 length and insertions or deletions at six rearrangement sites. Within each subset, clonotype counts were normalized to sorted cell number, after which true diversity and Gini coefficients were computed with the tcR R package. The overlap coefficient, calculated on TCRB nucleotide sequences, was used to measure repertoire sharing. As a proxy for the pre-selection repertoire, out-of-frame TCRB sequences from naive cells were analyzed. TCRdb holds this immuneACCESS table with in-frame rearrangements only. Some clones are missing; in checked studies, unresolved V genes explain under half, and the rest has no known cause. The V and J calls and clone size were taken over from that table, and D and trimming were inferred from the DNA. Present in this sample are 850,000 to 900,000 clones, under 20% of which were seen just once. The ten most abundant clones make up 0.02% to 0.025% of the sample.

Taken from cysteine to phenylalanine, the CDR3 has 14 residues. The kept DNA is CDR3 alone, 42 bases in frame from the first base. Trimming at the junction amounts to 0 bases on V and 3 bases on J, and the germline ends lie 9 bases apart. Reading the germline V gene gives CDR1 KGHSH and CDR2 LQKENI. This sequence was found in a woman under 30 in good health. Sequencing input: naive CD4+ T cells from blood. The label giving this sample's cell subset or site can be read as: true naive CD4+ T cells. The chain joins TRBV18 to TRBJ2-7, with no confidently assigned D gene. The sequence in DNA is TGTGCCAGCTCACCACCGGTGGCGGACTACGAGCAGTACTTC. Translated, this is CASSPPVADYEQYF.